Listed here are 4 T cell receptor beta chains from one sample, sequenced in a study of response to subunit inactivated influenza vaccine (dated 2018 in TCRdb). The method was RT-PCR. The sequencing machine was an Illumina HiSeq 2500. TCRdb redid the processing of the public reads, applying fastp at Q25 and MiXCR, and retained in-frame beta chains. Every CDR3 protein is listed once, alongside the most common genes and DNA of its rows. The sample contains about 520,000 distinct CDR3 sequences, approximately 7.7% of them found a single time. Less than 15% of the sample belongs to the ten largest clones. Sequences were derived from PBMCs from blood, sampled about 24 months after vaccination. Source of these receptors: a man aged 45-69 years who received an inactivated influenza vaccine. Donor details come from another sample of the same person, matched by shared clones.

V usage is TRBV27 and J usage is TRBJ2-3, with 10 bases fitting TRBD2. Germline V gene lookup returns CDR1 MNHEY and CDR2 SMNVEV (reference sequence). There are 17 residues in the CDR3. V gave up 4 bases and J gave up 0 bases; unmatched junction bases: 7. The DNA of the CDR3 is TGTGCCAGCAGTTCGTCCCGAGCGGGAGGGAGCACAGATACGCAGTATTTT. This codes for CASSSSRAGGSTDTQYF.

This clonotype was counted only a few times. V gene TRBV7-9 combines with J gene TRBJ2-5; D may be TRBD1 (5 bases). Germline V CDR1 and CDR2: SEHNR, FQNEAQ (reference sequence). The V end was cut by 5 bases, the J end by 12 bases, with 13 bases between. The CDR3 spans 11 residues. DNA for the CDR3: TGTGCCAGCAGCCCATCTGGACAAAAGTACTTC. Encoded protein: CASSPSGQKYF.

In its sample, this clonotype was seen a few times. The chain couples TRBV29-1 to TRBJ2-5; D perhaps matches TRBD2 (6 bases). Trimming removed 7 bases from V and 5 bases from J, with 17 bases in between. The CDR3 has 13 residues. In germline, CDR1 is SQVTM, CDR2 ANQGSEA. The CDR3 sequence: CSGRRGGRETQYF. In DNA, the CDR3 is TGCAGCGGGCGACGGGGAGGAAGGGAGACCCAGTACTTC.

The rearrangement links TRBV7-2 to TRBJ1-5; D remains unclear. Trimming removed 0 bases at V and 0 bases at J, with 12 bases between. CDR3 length: 17 amino acids. Germline CDR1 is SGHTA and CDR2 is FQGNSA. The CDR3 sequence: CASSLAPVQYSNQPQHF. The CDR3 DNA reads TGTGCCAGCAGCTTAGCCCCGGTGCAGTATAGCAATCAGCCCCAGCATTTT.